Sequencing of this TCR beta chain was carried out in a study of blood T cell repertoires in COVID-19. Study at large: From the United States, Italy and Spain came samples of acute and convalescent COVID-19. Sources were T cells, B-cell-depleted T cells, or PBMCs; the material itself was cDNA or gDNA.

As processed by the authors: The authors estimated nucleated cell counts from reference gene primer amplification. Sequencing was performed with immunoSEQ multiplex PCR; in TCRdb, only in-frame clones are kept and a portion is missing. V, J and clone size derive from that table, while D and trimming were established from the DNA sequence. The sample lists around 27,000 clones, about 91% occurring once. The CDR3 has 14 amino acids. Trimming removed 4 bases from V and 2 bases from J, with 12 bases in between. Germline-derived CDR1 and CDR2 are LNHDA and SQIVND (reference sequence). The genes are TRBV19 and TRBJ2-7; D is possibly TRBD1 (6 bases). This clonotype originated in a human donor in a cohort sampled during active COVID-19. Specimen: peripheral blood. As DNA, the CDR3 is TGTGCCAGTAGTAAGACAGGTCTGCCCTACGAGCAGTACTTC. This sequence encodes CASSKTGLPYEQYF.